The 32 T cell receptor beta chains reported below all come from one sample, sequenced in a study of spatial heterogeneity in lung cancer. Regarding time point: sample taken at primary tumor resection. Extraction of whole RNA from tumor, nontumor lung or frozen PBMC preceded unsorted sequencing. TCRdb recomputed calls from the 5' RACE reads with MiXCR, one row per CDR3 protein. The sample has tens of thousands of distinct CDR3 sequences, over 8.5% seen once; the top ten hold around 7%. The starting material was PBMCs, obtained at surgery. Source of these receptors: a male donor with early-stage non-small cell lung cancer.

This clonotype was recorded at least ten times. The J gene is TRBJ1-3, the V gene TRBV9; D not resolved. Germline V lookup: CDR1 SGDLS, CDR2 YYNGEE. CDR3 size: 14 residues. The ends were cut back, 3 bases at V and 7 bases at J, with 14 bases in the middle. The CDR3 here is CASSAEPGWNTIYF. In DNA form, the CDR3 reads TGTGCCAGCAGCGCCGAGCCGGGGTGGAACACCATATATTTT.

In its sample, this clonotype was seen many times. The CDR3, as DNA: TGTGCCAGCAGCCAAACAGGGGGGGTCTATGGCTACACCTTC. It yields the protein CASSQTGGVYGYTF. V and J are TRBV7-2 and TRBJ1-2; 8 bases map to TRBD1. V shed 5 bases and J 4 bases; nucleotides not matched to a gene: 6. The CDR3 covers 14 residues. CDR1 is SGHTA and CDR2 is FQGNSA in the germline V gene. The full variable domain, in which reference TRBV7-2 and TRBJ1-2 provide the parts outside the CDR3, is GAGVSQSPSNKVTEKGKDVELRCDPISGHTALYWYRQSLGQGLEFLIYFQGNSAPDKSGLPSDRFSAERTGGSVSTLTIQRTQQEDSAVYLCASSQTGGVYGYTFGSGTRLTVV.

This clonotype was seen at least ten times. This chain uses TRBV24-1 with TRBJ2-1; no definite D call. CDR1 KGHDR and CDR2 SFDVKD come from the germline V gene. V lost 1 base to trimming and J lost 15 bases, with 15 bases between them. The CDR3 is 13 amino acids. CDR3: CATSDLRRARRFF. The CDR3 nucleotides read TGTGCCACCAGTGATTTACGTAGGGCCCGTCGGTTCTTC.

This clonotype was observed at least ten times. This chain connects TRBV28 to TRBJ1-5; 9 bases are shared with TRBD1. Germline assignment: CDR1 MDHEN and CDR2 SYDVKM. The CDR3 runs 15 residues. V gave up 10 bases and J gave up 8 bases; unmatched junction bases: 15. Here the CDR3 reads CATKTGTGNSEPQHF. The CDR3 DNA sequence: TGTGCCACCAAGACAGGGACAGGGAACTCTGAGCCCCAGCATTTT.

V and J are TRBV29-1 and TRBJ2-3; D call uncertain. Trimming left V 1 base short and J 2 bases short, with 13 bases between. Germline CDR1 and CDR2: SQVTM and ANQGSEA. The CDR3 sequence is 15 residues long. CDR3 protein: CSVEAYPRATDTQYF. Written as DNA, the CDR3 is TGCAGCGTTGAAGCCTACCCCCGGGCCACAGATACGCAGTATTTT.

There are a few counts of this clonotype. V gene TRBV5-6 combines with J gene TRBJ1-1; the D is unclear. V was shortened by 4 bases and J by 8 bases, with 24 bases between the two germline ends. There are 16 residues in the CDR3. Germline V lookup: CDR1 SGHDT, CDR2 YYEEEE. CDR3 residues: CASSPDGGRTISEAFF. The CDR3 DNA is TGTGCCAGCAGCCCAGATGGAGGCAGGACCATCTCAGAAGCTTTCTTT.

This clonotype appeared many times. The chain carries TRBV6-2 or TRBV6-3 and TRBJ2-3, with 9 bases aligning to TRBD2. Germline assignment: CDR1 MNHEY and CDR2 SVGEGT. The ends lost 0 bases at V and 6 bases at J; junction bases unmatched: 7. The CDR3 covers 16 residues. For the CDR3, the DNA is TGTGCCAGCAGTTACTCGGCGGGGGGGCTCCGCGATACGCAGTATTTT. It yields the protein CASSYSAGGLRDTQYF.

The chain couples TRBV28 to TRBJ1-5, with D uncertain. Trimming stripped 2 bases from V and 6 bases from J, with 2 bases between. The CDR3 loop spans 11 amino acids. Germline V gene sequence: CDR1 MDHEN, CDR2 SYDVKM. The CDR3 spells CASSLGQPQHF. The DNA for the CDR3 is TGTGCCAGCAGTTTAGGTCAGCCCCAGCATTTT.

In its sample, this clonotype was seen many times. V usage is TRBV7-2 and J usage is TRBJ1-2, with D possibly being TRBD1 (5 bases). Germline CDR1 reads SGHTA; CDR2 reads FQGNSA. This CDR3 has 12 amino acids. Trimming removed 2 bases from V and 7 bases from J, with 8 bases in between. The CDR3 protein is CASSLWGSGYTF. In DNA form, the CDR3 reads TGTGCCAGCAGCTTATGGGGCTCTGGCTACACCTTC.

This clonotype was seen more than once but under ten times. The chain carries TRBV5-1 and TRBJ1-1; D perhaps matches TRBD1 (5 bases). Germline values: CDR1 SGHRS, CDR2 YFSETQ. There are 13 residues in the CDR3. V shed 7 bases and J shed 2 bases, with 12 bases lying between them. The CDR3 DNA is TGCGCCAGCTACGGGACCGTCAACACTGAAGCTTTCTTT. Its protein product is CASYGTVNTEAFF.

This clonotype was recorded a few times. This sequence joins TRBV20-1 and TRBJ2-3; D possibly uses TRBD1 or TRBD2 (5 bases each). The CDR3 runs to 16 residues. Trimming left V 1 base short and J 0 bases short, with 14 bases between. Germline-derived CDR1 and CDR2 are DFQATT and SNEGSKA (reference sequence). The CDR3 DNA reads TGCAGTGCTAGAGGAGGGGCTAAAAGCAGCACAGATACGCAGTATTTT. Translation: CSARGGAKSSTDTQYF.

This clonotype occurred a few times. CDR3 in amino acids: CASSLTSASTEAFF. Written as DNA, the CDR3 is TGTGCCAGCAGCTTAACGTCAGCCAGCACTGAAGCTTTCTTT. V and J are TRBV7-3 and TRBJ1-1, with D hard to call. Germline V gives CDR1 SGHTA, CDR2 FQGTGA. The CDR3 has 14 residues. Trimming cost V 0 bases and J 4 bases, with 9 bases left between them.

The chain carries TRBV18 and TRBJ2-7; 9 nucleotides match TRBD1. Trimming removed 3 bases from V and 1 base from J; junction bases left unmatched: 10. Germline CDR1 reads KGHSH; CDR2 reads LQKENI. The CDR3 spans 17 residues. The CDR3 here is CASSPGYGQGRSYEQYF. DNA for the CDR3: TGTGCCAGCTCACCCGGTTATGGACAGGGGAGGTCCTACGAGCAGTACTTC.

The CDR3 is CASSPLRASASEQYF. For the CDR3, the DNA is TGCGCCAGCAGCCCCCTTCGGGCCTCAGCCAGTGAGCAGTACTTC. The chain is built from TRBV5-1 and TRBJ2-7; D is undetermined. The CDR3 runs to 15 residues. Germline CDR1 and CDR2: SGHRS and YFSETQ. Trimming pared 4 bases from V and 7 bases from J, leaving 21 bases between.

This clonotype was counted between two and nine times. This chain uses TRBV2 with TRBJ2-7; 14 bases map to TRBD2. V lost 4 bases and J lost 5; bases outside the gene matches: 4. CDR3 length: 15 residues. Per the germline V gene, CDR1 is SNHLY and CDR2 is FYNNEI. The CDR3 region is CASSGMGLAGDEQYF. The CDR3 DNA reads as TGTGCCAGCAGTGGGATGGGACTAGCGGGAGACGAGCAGTACTTC.

The chain uses TRBV5-1 and TRBJ1-6; D ambiguous. Trimming stripped 0 bases from V and 6 bases from J, with 10 bases between. CDR1 is SGHRS, CDR2 YFSETQ, per germline. The CDR3 runs to 15 residues. The CDR3, as DNA: TGCGCCAGCAGCTTGGCCGGGGAGCGTAATTCACCCCTCCACTTT. Protein sequence: CASSLAGERNSPLHF.

This clonotype was recorded at least ten times. This chain links TRBV7-2 with TRBJ2-3, with D perhaps given as TRBD1 or TRBD2 (5 bases each). The V gene's germline CDR1 is SGHTA and CDR2 FQGNSA. The germline V and J ends were trimmed by 5 bases and 5 bases, with 17 bases remaining between them. This CDR3 is 15 amino acids long. The CDR3 spells CASSPSGQQGDTQYF. The CDR3 DNA follows: TGTGCCAGCAGCCCCTCGGGGCAGCAGGGAGATACGCAGTATTTT.

This clonotype occurred many times. The rearrangement links TRBV30 to TRBJ2-3; D is uncertain. The V gene lost 0 bases and the J gene lost 4 bases, with 11 bases spanning the gap. From germline, CDR1 is GTSNPN and CDR2 SVGIG (reference sequence). This CDR3 spans 14 amino acids. The CDR3 DNA reads as TGTGCCTGGAGTGTCGGCACGTCGGCAGATACGCAGTATTTT. It encodes CAWSVGTSADTQYF.

This clonotype has at least ten counts. This chain uses TRBV7-9 with TRBJ2-7; 8 bases line up with TRBD2. The J segment lost 5 bases and the V segment lost 2 bases, leaving 8 bases of the junction unmatched. Germline CDR1 SEHNR, CDR2 FQNEAQ (reference sequence). This CDR3 is 15 amino acids long. CDR3: CASSLKIREGNEQYF. In DNA, the CDR3 is TGTGCCAGCAGCTTAAAGATACGGGAGGGTAACGAGCAGTACTTC.

The chain employs TRBV15 and TRBJ1-2; D unresolved. The V and J ends lost 3 bases and 12 bases respectively, with 5 bases between them. Germline V gives CDR1 LNHNV, CDR2 YYDKDF (reference sequence). There are 9 residues in the CDR3. CDR3 sequence: CATSSRDTF. DNA of the CDR3: TGTGCCACCAGCAGTAGGGACACCTTC.

The chain has TRBV11-2 and TRBJ2-1; D is uncertain. V lost 5 bases and J 8 bases, leaving 7 bases between the germline ends. Germline values: CDR1 SGHAT, CDR2 FQNNGV. The CDR3 runs 11 residues. CDR3 nucleotide sequence: TGTGCCAGCAGCCACACACATGAGCAGTTCTTC. It specifies CASSHTHEQFF.

CDR3 residues: CASSLRWITGGGTDTQYF. The CDR3 coding sequence is TGTGCCAGCAGCTTACGATGGATCACCGGCGGGGGCACAGATACGCAGTATTTT. V usage is TRBV7-2 and J usage is TRBJ2-3, with a possible D match to TRBD2 (6 bases). V was trimmed by 2 bases and J by 1 base, leaving 19 bases between them. CDR1 and CDR2 (germline): SGHTA, FQGNSA. This CDR3 is built from 18 residues. The full variable domain, its missing parts supplied by reference TRBV7-2 and TRBJ2-3, is GAGVSQSPSNKVTEKGKDVELRCDPISGHTALYWYRQSLGQGLEFLIYFQGNSAPDKSGLPSDRFSAERTGGSVSTLTIQRTQQEDSAVYLCASSLRWITGGGTDTQYFGPGTRLTVL.

This clonotype was counted at least ten times. This chain uses TRBV20-1 with TRBJ2-5, with TRBD2 as a possible D gene (5 bases). There are 12 residues in the CDR3. Looked up from germline, CDR1 is DFQATT and CDR2 is SNEGSKA (reference sequence). V was trimmed by 0 bases and J by 4 bases, leaving 6 bases between them. The DNA of the CDR3 is TGCAGTGCTAGAGAGGACTCAGAGACCCAGTACTTC. Its translation: CSAREDSETQYF.

This rearrangement joins TRBV2 to TRBJ2-1; maybe TRBD2 (6 bases). V lost 1 base and J lost 9, with 13 bases in between. Germline CDR1 and CDR2: SNHLY and FYNNEI. This CDR3 contains 14 residues. CDR3 in amino acids: CASSEGVKTSEQFF. CDR3 sequence (DNA): TGTGCCAGCAGTGAAGGGGTTAAGACTAGTGAGCAGTTCTTC.

This clonotype was found a few times. V is TRBV6-5 and J is TRBJ2-1; TRBD1 aligns across 7 bases. There are 13 residues in the CDR3. V lost 6 bases and J lost 4; bases outside the gene matches: 3. Per the germline V gene, CDR1 is MNHEY and CDR2 is SVGAGI. CDR3 sequence reads: CASRRTGYNEQFF. CDR3 sequence (DNA): TGTGCCAGCAGAAGGACAGGATACAATGAGCAGTTCTTC.

This clonotype was seen only a few times. This chain's CDR3 is CASRESVPNQPQHF. CDR3 bases: TGTGCCAGCAGGGAGAGCGTTCCAAATCAGCCCCAGCATTTT. V usage is TRBV28 and J usage is TRBJ1-5; D call uncertain. Trimming removed 6 bases at V and 4 bases at J, with 13 bases between. The germline CDR1 and CDR2 sequences are MDHEN and SYDVKM. The CDR3 totals 14 residues.

There are many counts of this clonotype. This rearrangement joins TRBV5-8 to TRBJ2-5, with D unclear. CDR3 length: 13 residues. Germline V lookup: CDR1 SGHTS, CDR2 YDEGEE. V shed 1 base and J shed 2 bases, with 6 bases lying between them. The CDR3 is CASSLFVQETQYF. The CDR3 DNA reads as TGTGCCAGCAGCTTGTTTGTACAAGAGACCCAGTACTTC.

This clonotype was counted ten times or more. V gene TRBV2 combines with J gene TRBJ2-1, with D possibly being TRBD2 (6 bases). CDR3 length: 15 amino acids. Germline V gene sequence: CDR1 SNHLY, CDR2 FYNNEI. V dropped 6 bases and J dropped 0 bases, with 12 bases sitting between them. The CDR3 DNA is TGTGCCAGCAGCGGGACTGCGGGCTCCTACAATGAGCAGTTCTTC. It yields the protein CASSGTAGSYNEQFF.

The genes are TRBV6-2 or TRBV6-3 and TRBJ2-7; maybe TRBD1 (6 bases). The germline V and J ends were trimmed by 7 bases and 0 bases, with 22 bases remaining between them. Germline loops: CDR1 MNHEY, CDR2 SVGEGT. This CDR3 has 17 residues. CDR3 DNA sequence: TGTGCCAGCAAGCCCCCCCAGGGGCGTAGGAGCTCCTACGAGCAGTACTTC. Its translation is CASKPPQGRRSSYEQYF.

V gene TRBV20-1 combines with J gene TRBJ2-7; D tentatively reads TRBD1 or TRBD2 (5 bases each). The germline V gene encodes CDR1 DFQATT and CDR2 SNEGSKA (reference sequence). Trimming removed 1 base at V and 5 bases at J, with 12 bases between. The CDR3 loop spans 13 amino acids. Here the CDR3 reads CSARGWDGDEQYF. The DNA of the CDR3 is TGCAGTGCTAGAGGTTGGGACGGGGACGAGCAGTACTTC.

This clonotype was seen many times. The V and J genes are TRBV28 and TRBJ1-5, with TRBD1 as a possible D gene (5 bases). The V gene's germline CDR1 is MDHEN and CDR2 SYDVKM. The CDR3 consists of 16 residues. V was shortened by 5 bases and J by 0 bases, with 14 bases between the two germline ends. Here the CDR3 reads CASSAPGQNSNQPQHF. DNA of the CDR3: TGTGCCAGCAGTGCACCGGGGCAGAATAGCAATCAGCCCCAGCATTTT.

This rearrangement joins TRBV2 to TRBJ2-7; D unresolved. The CDR3 runs to 12 residues. Germline-derived CDR1 and CDR2 are SNHLY and FYNNEI. Trimming cost V 6 bases and J 3 bases, with 9 bases left between them. The CDR3 is CASRGNLYEQYF. The CDR3 DNA sequence: TGTGCCAGCAGGGGTAACCTCTACGAGCAGTACTTC. The whole variable domain, remainder taken from reference TRBV2 and TRBJ2-7, is EPEVTQTPSHQVTQMGQEVILRCVPISNHLYFYWYRQILGQKVEFLVSFYNNEISEKSEIFDDQFSVERPDGSNFTLKIRSTKLEDSAMYFCASRGNLYEQYFGPGTRLTVT.